This T cell receptor (beta chain) emerged from a study of cytomegalovirus exposure and HLA in healthy donors. Study information: In a previous analysis, 95 million to 130 million unique TCR beta sequences were found from roughly 180 million T cells. A preliminary data release comprised around 90 million unique TCRs obtained from HLA-typed donors.

CDR1 is SGHDN and CDR2 is FVKESK in the germline V gene. V was cut by 6 bases and J by 2 bases, with 11 bases left in between. CDR3 length equals 14 residues. PCR amplification relied on 60 Vbeta primers (plus 13 Jbeta primers). The protocol was immunoSEQ multiplex PCR, while the TCRdb copy is restricted to in-frame clones and leaves out a portion. The sample has roughly 120,000 clones; 65% to 85% are singletons. Study-level findings and limits: Researchers reported from a later analysis that most CMV-associated TCR beta chains appeared HLA-restricted.

About this clone itself: Its target is not known.

The sample consisted of PBMCs. This sequence originates from a middle-aged man in good health and CMV-seropositive. V is TRBV14 and J is TRBJ1-3; D perhaps matches TRBD1 (5 bases). Here the CDR3 reads CASRGGSAGNTIYF. DNA for the CDR3: TGTGCCAGCAGGGGGGGATCAGCTGGAAACACCATATATTTT.